The sequence of this TCR beta chain was determined in a study of cytomegalovirus exposure and HLA in healthy donors. Vbeta (60) and Jbeta (13) primers were used in the PCR. Sequencing was performed with immunoSEQ multiplex PCR; in TCRdb, only in-frame clones are kept and a portion is missing. In total, the table holds 34,000 or so clones. About this clone: Its cognate antigen is unknown.

Study-level points and caveats: Presence/absence analyses assumed roughly uniform sequencing depth across donors, which may not hold.

The source of this sequence is a middle-aged woman in good health and CMV-seropositive. What was sequenced was PBMCs.

The CDR3 is CASSVAAGDGLGYTF. The CDR3 region has the DNA TGTGCCAGCAGCGTAGCGGCAGGGGATGGATTAGGCTACACCTTC. The chain joins TRBV9 to TRBJ1-2, with a weak D call TRBD1 (6 bases). CDR3 length: 15 amino acids. Germline loops: CDR1 SGDLS, CDR2 YYNGEE. V was trimmed by 0 bases and J by 8 bases, leaving 17 bases between them.